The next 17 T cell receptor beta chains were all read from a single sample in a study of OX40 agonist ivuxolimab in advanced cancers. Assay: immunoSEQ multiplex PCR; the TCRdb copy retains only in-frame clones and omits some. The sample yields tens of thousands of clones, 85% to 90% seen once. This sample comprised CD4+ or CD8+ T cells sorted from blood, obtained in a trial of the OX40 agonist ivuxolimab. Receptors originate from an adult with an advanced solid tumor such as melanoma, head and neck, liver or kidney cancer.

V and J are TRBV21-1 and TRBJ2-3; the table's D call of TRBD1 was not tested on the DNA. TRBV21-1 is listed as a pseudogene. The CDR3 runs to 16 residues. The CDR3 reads CASSTLQGARTDTQYF. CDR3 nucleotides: TGTGCCAGCAGCACTTTACAGGGGGCGCGCACAGATACGCAGTATTTT.

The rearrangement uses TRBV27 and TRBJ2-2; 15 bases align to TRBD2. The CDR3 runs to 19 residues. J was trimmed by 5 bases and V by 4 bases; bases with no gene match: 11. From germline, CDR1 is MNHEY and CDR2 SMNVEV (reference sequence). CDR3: CASSWFGLAGGPRTGELFF. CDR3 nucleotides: TGTGCCAGCAGTTGGTTCGGACTAGCGGGAGGGCCTCGGACCGGGGAGCTGTTTTTT.

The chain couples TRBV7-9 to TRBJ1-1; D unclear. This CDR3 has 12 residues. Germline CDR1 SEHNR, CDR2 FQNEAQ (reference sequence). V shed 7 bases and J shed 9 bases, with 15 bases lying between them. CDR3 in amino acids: CASTPPRFKAFF. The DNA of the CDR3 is TGTGCCAGCACTCCCCCTCGGTTTAAAGCTTTCTTT.

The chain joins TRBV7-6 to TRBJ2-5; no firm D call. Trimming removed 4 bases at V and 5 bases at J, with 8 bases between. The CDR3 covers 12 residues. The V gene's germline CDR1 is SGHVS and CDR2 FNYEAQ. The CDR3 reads CASSSLAETQYF. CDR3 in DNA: TGTGCCAGCAGCTCCTTGGCCGAGACCCAGTACTTC.

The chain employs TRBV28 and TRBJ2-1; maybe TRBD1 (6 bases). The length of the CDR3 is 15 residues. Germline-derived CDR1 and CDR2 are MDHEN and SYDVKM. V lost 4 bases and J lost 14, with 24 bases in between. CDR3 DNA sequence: TGTGCCAGCAGTTCTACAGGGCCCGGGCTTCTTTGGGAGTTCTTC. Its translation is CASSSTGPGLLWEFF.

The CDR3 DNA sequence: TGTGCCAGCAGCGTTACCCAGGGGTACACCATATATTTT. The encoded protein is CASSVTQGYTIYF. V usage is TRBV9 and J usage is TRBJ1-3; possibly TRBD1 for D (6 bases). CDR3 size: 13 residues. The ends were cut back, 2 bases at V and 8 bases at J, with 11 bases in the middle. Germline V CDR1 and CDR2: SGDLS, YYNGEE.

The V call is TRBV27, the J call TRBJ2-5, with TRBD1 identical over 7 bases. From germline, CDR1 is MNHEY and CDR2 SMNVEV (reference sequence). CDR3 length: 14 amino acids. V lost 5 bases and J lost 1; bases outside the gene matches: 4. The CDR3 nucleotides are TGTGCCAGCAGTCCCAGACAGGGCCAAGAGACCCAGTACTTC. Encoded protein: CASSPRQGQETQYF.

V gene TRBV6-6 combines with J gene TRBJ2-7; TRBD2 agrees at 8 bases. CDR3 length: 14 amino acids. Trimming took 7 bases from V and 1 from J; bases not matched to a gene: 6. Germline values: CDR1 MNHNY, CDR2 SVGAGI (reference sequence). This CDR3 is CASISGGGSYEQYV. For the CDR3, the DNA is TGTGCCAGCATCTCGGGGGGGGGTTCCTACGAGCAGTACGTC.

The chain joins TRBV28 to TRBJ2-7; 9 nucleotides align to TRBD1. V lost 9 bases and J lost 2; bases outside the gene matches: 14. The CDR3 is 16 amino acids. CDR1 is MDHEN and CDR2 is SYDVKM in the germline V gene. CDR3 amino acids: CASKPLPGQGTYEQYF. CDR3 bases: TGTGCCAGTAAGCCTCTGCCGGGACAGGGTACCTACGAGCAGTACTTC.

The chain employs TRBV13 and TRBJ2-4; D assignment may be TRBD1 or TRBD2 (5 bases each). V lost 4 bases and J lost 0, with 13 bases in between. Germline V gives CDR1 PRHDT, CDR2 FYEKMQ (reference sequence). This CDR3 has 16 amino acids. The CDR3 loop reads CASSSGRLLAKNIQYF. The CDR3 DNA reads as TGTGCCAGCAGCTCGGGACGATTGCTAGCCAAAAACATTCAGTACTTC.

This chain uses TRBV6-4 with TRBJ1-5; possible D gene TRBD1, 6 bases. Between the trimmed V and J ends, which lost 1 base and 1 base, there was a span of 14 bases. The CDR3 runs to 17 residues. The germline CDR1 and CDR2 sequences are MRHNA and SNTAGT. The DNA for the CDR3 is TGTGCCAGCAGTGACTTCGAAGGGGGGGGCAGCAATCAGCCCCAGCATTTT. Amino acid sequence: CASSDFEGGGSNQPQHF.

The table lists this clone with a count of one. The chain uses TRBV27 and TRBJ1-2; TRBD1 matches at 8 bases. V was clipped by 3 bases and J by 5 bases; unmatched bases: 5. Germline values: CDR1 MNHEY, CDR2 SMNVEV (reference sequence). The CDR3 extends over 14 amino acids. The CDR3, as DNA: TGTGCCAGCAGTTTTTACTGGACAGGGTATGGCTACACCTTC. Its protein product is CASSFYWTGYGYTF.

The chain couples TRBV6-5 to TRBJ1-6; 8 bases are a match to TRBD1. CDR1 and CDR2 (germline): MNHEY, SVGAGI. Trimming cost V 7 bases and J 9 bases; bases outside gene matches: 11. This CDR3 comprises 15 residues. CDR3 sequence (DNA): TGTGCCAGCACTCTGACAGGGGCCAAGGTTTCACCCCTCCACTTT. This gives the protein CASTLTGAKVSPLHF.

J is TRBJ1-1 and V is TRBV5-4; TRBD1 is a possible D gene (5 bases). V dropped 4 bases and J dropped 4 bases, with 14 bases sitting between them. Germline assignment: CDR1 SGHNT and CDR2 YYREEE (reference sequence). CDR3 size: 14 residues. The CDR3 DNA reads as TGTGCCAGCAGCCAAGCCCAGGGTGGCACTGAAGCTTTCTTT. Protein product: CASSQAQGGTEAFF. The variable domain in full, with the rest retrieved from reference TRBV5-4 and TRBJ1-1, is ETGVTQSPTHLIKTRGQQVTLRCSSQSGHNTVSWYQQALGQGPQFIFQYYREEENGRGNFPPRFSGLQFPNYSSELNVNALELDDSALYLCASSQAQGGTEAFFGQGTRLTVV.

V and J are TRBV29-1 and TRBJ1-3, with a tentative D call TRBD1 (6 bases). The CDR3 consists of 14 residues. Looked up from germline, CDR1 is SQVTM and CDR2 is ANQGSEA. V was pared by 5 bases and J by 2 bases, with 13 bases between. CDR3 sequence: CSVPKGGTGNTIYF. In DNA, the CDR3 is TGCAGCGTTCCCAAGGGGGGGACTGGAAACACCATATATTTT.

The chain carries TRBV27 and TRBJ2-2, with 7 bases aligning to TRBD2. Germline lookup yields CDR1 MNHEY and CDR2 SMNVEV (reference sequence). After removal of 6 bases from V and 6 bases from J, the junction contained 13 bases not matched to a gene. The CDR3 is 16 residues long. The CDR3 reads CASSHPISGYAGELFF. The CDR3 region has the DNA TGTGCCAGCAGCCACCCCATTAGCGGGTATGCCGGGGAGCTGTTTTTT.

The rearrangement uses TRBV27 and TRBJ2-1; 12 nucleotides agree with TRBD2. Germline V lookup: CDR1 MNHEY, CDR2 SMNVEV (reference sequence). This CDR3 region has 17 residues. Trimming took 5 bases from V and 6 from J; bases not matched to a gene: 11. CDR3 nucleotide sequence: TGTGCCAGCAGTACCCCTAGCGGGGGGGCCCTGACCAATGAGCAGTTCTTC. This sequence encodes CASSTPSGGALTNEQFF.